This TCR beta chain was identified during a study of T cells in Graves' hyperthyroidism and ophthalmopathy. Study-wide points: Median prediction lead before ophthalmopathy onset was 6.5 months with the model.

Absent ophthalmopathy progression within 18 months defined stable Graves' hyperthyroidism. Recently diagnosed hyperthyroidism of less than 2 months' duration affected patients aged 18 to 65. Using around 10 ml of fresh peripheral blood, PBMCs were prepared. This clonotype appeared a single time. Its target is not known. It was RNA transcripts that yielded the amplified TCR beta CDR3 regions. The TCR CDR3 first-round RT-PCR relied on the HTBI primer set. TCRdb fed the multiplex PCR reads into MiXCR, producing one record per CDR3 protein. Seen here are approximately 360,000 distinct CDR3 sequences, more than 20% observed once, and the top ten hold over 70%. The source is a man aged 45-60 years with Graves' hyperthyroidism. Sequenced: blood.

CDR3 in amino acids: CSVEPSNTGELFF. The DNA of the CDR3 is TGCAGCGTTGAACCTTCGAACACCGGGGAGCTGTTTTTT. This chain connects TRBV29-1 to TRBJ2-2; D is ambiguous. The CDR3 length is 13 residues. Trimming stripped 2 bases from V and 0 bases from J, with 4 bases between. Germline CDR1 reads SQVTM; CDR2 reads ANQGSEA.